This T cell receptor beta chain was identified during a study of CD8 T cells in ankylosing spondylitis. Study findings and constraints: There were earlier reports of some motif variants in reactive arthritis synovial fluid and blood. One TCR beta motif, made up of roughly eight highly homologous variants, appeared characteristic of ankylosing spondylitis blood. Reported data indicate significant enrichment of disease-linked clones within matched ankylosing spondylitis synovial fluid. CD8+ disease-linked clones were present at relatively low frequencies in blood.

This clonotype was found a few times. Its matching antigen is unknown. This CDR3 is built from 13 residues. Each CDR3 protein is one row after TCRdb ran MiXCR on the 5' RACE reads. Among roughly 700,000 distinct CDR3 sequences, roughly 19% were seen once, and the ten largest hold about a fifth. The chain uses TRBV21-1 and TRBJ1-5. TRBV21-1 is recorded as a pseudogene. The sequence derives from a male donor with ankylosing spondylitis. The specimen sequenced was blood, either unsorted or a sorted T cell fraction (not recorded which). The CDR3 DNA reads as TGTGCCAGCACCGACACTCATAATCAGCCCCAGCATTTT. Translating it yields CASTDTHNQPQHF.